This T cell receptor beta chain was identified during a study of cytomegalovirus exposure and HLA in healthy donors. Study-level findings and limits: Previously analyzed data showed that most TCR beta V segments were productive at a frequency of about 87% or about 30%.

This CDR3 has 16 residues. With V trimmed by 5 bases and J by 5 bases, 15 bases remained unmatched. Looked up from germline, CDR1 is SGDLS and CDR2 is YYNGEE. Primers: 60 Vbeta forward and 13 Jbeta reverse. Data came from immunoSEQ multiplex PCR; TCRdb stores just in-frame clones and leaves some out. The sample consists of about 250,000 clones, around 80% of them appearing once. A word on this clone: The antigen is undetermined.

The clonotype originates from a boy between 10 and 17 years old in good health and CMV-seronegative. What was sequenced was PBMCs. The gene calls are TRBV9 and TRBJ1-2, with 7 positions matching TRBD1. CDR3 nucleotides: TGTGCCAGCAGTGCGGAGATTCGGACAGGAAGGTATGGCTACACCTTC. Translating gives CASSAEIRTGRYGYTF.